These 28 T cell receptor beta chains came from one sample sequenced in a study of T cell repertoires in cytomegalovirus infection (dated by TCRdb to about 2019). The instrument was an Illumina HiSeq 1500. The public reads were quality trimmed at Q25 with fastp and then assembled into clones with MiXCR by TCRdb, keeping productive beta chains. For every CDR3 protein sequence, its rows merge into one entry that carries the most common genes and DNA. The table for this sample lists approximately 200,000 distinct CDR3 sequences; 28% of them were counted only once. Of the sample, about 28% falls within the top ten clones. The material sequenced was PBMCs. These receptors all come from a human donor in good health (CMV status not recorded). Some clones in this sample may be carry-over from other donors' samples.

J is TRBJ1-4 and V is TRBV5-5; weak D call: TRBD1 (5 bases). The CDR3 extends over 13 amino acids. Trimming stripped 4 bases from V and 7 bases from J, with 11 bases between. From germline, CDR1 is SGHKS and CDR2 YYEKEE (reference sequence). CDR3 sequence: CASSPGTGEKLFF. In nucleotides, the CDR3 is TGTGCCAGCAGCCCCGGGACCGGTGAAAAACTGTTTTTT.

This clonotype was counted only a few times. This rearrangement joins TRBV7-9 to TRBJ1-1; D is uncertain. The V end was cut by 1 base, the J end by 4 bases, with 7 bases between. Germline CDR1 reads SEHNR; CDR2 reads FQNEAQ (reference sequence). This CDR3 contains 13 residues. CDR3 sequence: CASSLELSTEAFF. CDR3 bases: TGTGCCAGCAGCTTAGAGTTAAGCACTGAAGCTTTCTTT. Together with reference TRBV7-9 and TRBJ1-1, the CDR3 gives the full variable domain: DTGVSQNPRHKITKRGQNVTFRCDPISEHNRLYWYRQTLGQGPEFLTYFQNEAQLEKSRLLSDRFSAERPKGSFSTLEIQRTEQGDSAMYLCASSLELSTEAFFGQGTRLTVV.

This chain connects TRBV20-1 to TRBJ1-6; 7 bases line up with TRBD1. Germline loops: CDR1 DFQATT, CDR2 SNEGSKA (reference sequence). The CDR3 is 15 residues long. Trimming took 4 bases from V and 7 from J; bases not matched to a gene: 10. Here the CDR3 reads CSATRQGRVNSPLHF. As DNA, the CDR3 is TGCAGTGCTACACGACAGGGTCGGGTCAATTCACCCCTCCACTTT.

The genes are TRBV29-1 and TRBJ1-1; D possibly corresponds to TRBD1 (6 bases). Per germline, CDR1 SQVTM and CDR2 ANQGSEA. This CDR3 has 14 residues. The V end lost 6 bases, the J end lost 0 bases, and 14 bases lay between the germline ends. CDR3 sequence: CSVRQVWMNTEAFF. CDR3 sequence (DNA): TGCAGCGTCCGACAGGTCTGGATGAACACTGAAGCTTTCTTT.

The V call is TRBV5-4, the J call TRBJ1-1; tentative D call: TRBD1 (6 bases). The CDR3 loop spans 15 amino acids. V was cut by 2 bases and J by 1 base, with 12 bases left in between. CDR1 is SGHNT and CDR2 is YYREEE in the germline V gene (reference sequence). The CDR3 DNA follows: TGTGCCAGCAGCTTCCCAGGGGCCCCGAACACTGAAGCTTTCTTT. This codes for CASSFPGAPNTEAFF.

The chain couples TRBV12-3 or TRBV12-4 to TRBJ1-5, with D perhaps TRBD1 (6 bases). V lost 6 bases and J 2 bases, leaving 14 bases between the germline ends. This CDR3 region has 15 residues. The CDR3 region is CASSLTGVGNQPQHF. The CDR3 DNA sequence: TGTGCCAGCAGCCTGACAGGCGTGGGCAATCAGCCCCAGCATTTT.

The chain has TRBV19 and TRBJ1-1; weak D call: TRBD1 (6 bases). With 7 bases removed from V and 7 bases from J, the gap between germline ends came to 19 bases. The germline CDR1 and CDR2 sequences are LNHDA and SQIVND (reference sequence). This CDR3 is 14 amino acids long. CDR3 sequence (DNA): TGTGCCAGTACTCCCGGTCAGGGGATCGGTGAAGCTTTCTTT. As protein: CASTPGQGIGEAFF. Full variable domain (outside the CDR3, taken from reference TRBV19 and TRBJ1-1): DGGITQSPKYLFRKEGQNVTLSCEQNLNHDAMYWYRQDPGQGLRLIYYSQIVNDFQKGDIAEGYSVSREKKESFPLTVTSAQKNPTAFYLCASTPGQGIGEAFFGQGTRLTVV.

V usage is TRBV12-3 or TRBV12-4 and J usage is TRBJ2-1; TRBD1 matches at 9 bases. The length of the CDR3 is 14 residues. Trimming took 5 bases from V and 8 from J; bases not matched to a gene: 7. The CDR3 region has the DNA TGTGCCAGCAGTGTTGGGAGACAGGGGGATGAGCAGTTCTTC. Its translation is CASSVGRQGDEQFF.

This clonotype came up a few times. The gene calls are TRBV5-6 and TRBJ1-1; possible D gene TRBD1, 6 bases. The germline CDR1 and CDR2 sequences are SGHDT and YYEEEE. This CDR3 is 20 amino acids long. Between the trimmed V and J ends, which lost 3 bases and 5 bases, there was a span of 32 bases. This CDR3 is CASSSLPPSDRSVWGTEAFF. CDR3 coding DNA: TGTGCCAGCAGCTCCCTGCCACCCTCCGACAGGAGCGTATGGGGGACTGAAGCTTTCTTT.

This clonotype has only a few counts. The chain couples TRBV15 to TRBJ1-2; D unclear. The V gene's germline CDR1 is LNHNV and CDR2 YYDKDF (reference sequence). The V end was cut by 5 bases, the J end by 1 base, with 23 bases between. The CDR3 runs to 18 residues. The CDR3 region has the DNA TGTGCCACCAGCCCCCTAACCTTTAACGAGGCCCGTAACTATGGCTACACCTTC. Its protein product is CATSPLTFNEARNYGYTF.

This clonotype was counted only a few times. The rearrangement joins TRBV12-3 or TRBV12-4 to TRBJ1-5, with 9 bases that match TRBD1. The CDR3 is made up of 17 amino acids. The V gene end was trimmed by 6 bases and the J gene end by 5 bases; junction bases not matched to a gene: 14. CDR3 DNA: TGTGCCAGCAGCCCCACGGGGACAGGGAAATTTGATCAGCCCCAGCATTTT. Its protein product is CASSPTGTGKFDQPQHF.

The rearrangement joins TRBV11-2 to TRBJ1-1, with D perhaps TRBD1 (6 bases). Trimming pared 2 bases from V and 3 bases from J, leaving 16 bases between. Germline V gene lookup returns CDR1 SGHAT and CDR2 FQNNGV. This CDR3 spans 16 amino acids. As DNA, the CDR3 is TGTGCCAGCAGCTTAAGCGGGGGGCGGATGGACACTGAAGCTTTCTTT. Amino acid sequence: CASSLSGGRMDTEAFF.

This clonotype appeared a few times. The rearrangement links TRBV20-1 to TRBJ2-1; TRBD2 aligns across 7 bases. CDR1 DFQATT and CDR2 SNEGSKA come from the germline V gene (reference sequence). Trimming cost V 1 base and J 0 bases; bases outside gene matches: 9. There are 17 residues in the CDR3. The DNA for the CDR3 is TGCAGTGCTAGAGCCCGGACTAGAAGAGGCTCCTACAATGAGCAGTTCTTC. It is translated as CSARARTRRGSYNEQFF.

This clonotype has a handful of counts. The gene calls are TRBV5-4 and TRBJ2-3; no definite D call. The CDR3 contains 14 residues. Deletions cut 0 bases from V and 4 bases from J, with 9 bases between. Germline assignment: CDR1 SGHNT and CDR2 YYREEE (reference sequence). CDR3 DNA sequence: TGTGCCAGCAGCTTGGATCAGCTTTCAGATACGCAGTATTTT. Residues: CASSLDQLSDTQYF.

The rearrangement uses TRBV28 and TRBJ1-1, with D tentatively TRBD1 (6 bases). With 6 bases removed from V and 6 bases from J, the gap between germline ends came to 11 bases. CDR1 is MDHEN, CDR2 SYDVKM, per germline. This CDR3 is 12 amino acids long. The CDR3 loop is CASRLGAAEAFF. The CDR3, as DNA: TGTGCCAGCAGACTGGGGGCGGCTGAAGCTTTCTTT. Complete variable domain (other parts from reference TRBV28 and TRBJ1-1): DVKVTQSSRYLVKRTGEKVFLECVQDMDHENMFWYRQDPGLGLRLIYFSYDVKMKEKGDIPEGYSVSREKKERFSLILESASTNQTSMYLCASRLGAAEAFFGQGTRLTVV.

This clonotype has at least ten counts. The chain employs TRBV7-2 and TRBJ1-1; the D is unclear. This CDR3 is 14 amino acids long. V was shortened by 4 bases and J by 3 bases, with 12 bases between the two germline ends. Germline V gene sequence: CDR1 SGHTA, CDR2 FQGNSA. Here the CDR3 reads CASSSSFEYTEAFF. The CDR3 DNA follows: TGTGCCAGCAGCTCCTCCTTCGAGTACACTGAAGCTTTCTTT.

The chain employs TRBV7-2 and TRBJ2-4, with D possibly matching TRBD1 (5 bases). The CDR3 consists of 15 residues. Trimming pared 1 base from V and 3 bases from J, leaving 10 bases between. The germline V gene encodes CDR1 SGHTA and CDR2 FQGNSA. The CDR3 DNA follows: TGTGCCAGCAGCTTAGTAGACAGCTTCAAAAACATTCAGTACTTC. It encodes CASSLVDSFKNIQYF.

J is TRBJ2-1 and V is TRBV20-1; D gene unclear. V lost 6 bases and J 8 bases, leaving 11 bases between the germline ends. This CDR3 has 11 amino acids. The germline V gene has CDR1 DFQATT and CDR2 SNEGSKA (reference sequence). The CDR3 nucleotides read TGCAGTGCCACACCTTTATATGAGCAGTTCTTC. It is translated as CSATPLYEQFF.

V gene TRBV29-1 combines with J gene TRBJ2-7; TRBD1 matches at 9 bases. The CDR3 extends over 13 amino acids. The V gene end was trimmed by 5 bases and the J gene end by 3 bases; junction bases not matched to a gene: 5. Germline CDR1 reads SQVTM; CDR2 reads ANQGSEA. This CDR3 reads CSVRRTGDYEQYF. In DNA, the CDR3 is TGCAGCGTTAGAAGGACAGGGGACTACGAGCAGTACTTC.

This clonotype has ten or more counts. The rearrangement joins TRBV7-2 to TRBJ1-6, with a tentative D call TRBD1 (5 bases). The CDR3 covers 15 residues. Per the germline V gene, CDR1 is SGHTA and CDR2 is FQGNSA. V lost 0 bases and J lost 4, with 7 bases in between. CDR3 loop: CASSLAGPYNSPLHF. The CDR3 DNA follows: TGTGCCAGCAGCTTAGCGGGACCGTATAATTCACCCCTCCACTTT.

This clonotype was detected a few times. The chain links TRBV6-5 to TRBJ1-2; maybe TRBD1 (5 bases). Trimming removed 0 bases at V and 4 bases at J, with 15 bases between. From germline, CDR1 is MNHEY and CDR2 SVGAGI. This CDR3 contains 16 residues. CDR3 sequence (DNA): TGTGCCAGCAGTTACTCAATTAGGTCAGGGCTCTATGGCTACACCTTC. It translates to CASSYSIRSGLYGYTF.

This rearrangement joins TRBV7-2 to TRBJ1-4, with D possibly being TRBD1 (5 bases). The V end lost 3 bases, the J end lost 0 bases, and 8 bases lay between the germline ends. CDR1 and CDR2 (germline): SGHTA, FQGNSA. The CDR3 consists of 15 residues. For the CDR3, the DNA is TGTGCCAGCAGCTTCGACAGCGCAACTAATGAAAAACTGTTTTTT. Protein product: CASSFDSATNEKLFF.

This clonotype has only a few counts. The V call is TRBV6-2 or TRBV6-3, the J call TRBJ1-6; no clear D. CDR1 and CDR2 (germline): MNHEY, SVGEGT. The CDR3 is made up of 12 amino acids. V was shortened by 4 bases and J by 7 bases, with 5 bases between the two germline ends. The CDR3 sequence: CASSWENSPLHF. The CDR3 coding sequence is TGTGCCAGCAGTTGGGAGAATTCACCCCTCCACTTT.

The J gene is TRBJ2-3, the V gene TRBV7-9; 7 nucleotides line up with TRBD2. From germline, CDR1 is SEHNR and CDR2 FQNEAQ (reference sequence). V dropped 5 bases and J dropped 2; count of bases not matched to a gene: 4. The CDR3 spans 14 residues. In nucleotides, the CDR3 is TGTGCCAGCAGCCCGCGGGGGTTCACAGATACGCAGTATTTT. It translates to CASSPRGFTDTQYF.

CDR3: CASSQERRTGELFF. For the CDR3, the DNA is TGCGCCAGCAGCCAAGAACGGAGGACCGGGGAGCTGTTTTTT. The chain is built from TRBV4-3 and TRBJ2-2, with D perhaps TRBD2 (5 bases). V was trimmed by 0 bases and J by 5 bases, leaving 7 bases between them. This CDR3 contains 14 residues. Germline loops: CDR1 LGHNA, CDR2 YSLEER.

The chain joins TRBV12-3 or TRBV12-4 to TRBJ1-4; D gene ambiguous. The CDR3 totals 15 residues. V was shortened by 7 bases and J by 4 bases, with 16 bases between the two germline ends. This CDR3 is CASTSYRHRNEKLFF. The CDR3 nucleotides read TGTGCCAGCACCTCATATCGGCACCGTAATGAAAAACTGTTTTTT.

Only a few counts were recorded for this clonotype. V usage is TRBV10-2 and J usage is TRBJ1-5; D not certain. V lost 0 bases and J 3 bases, leaving 9 bases between the germline ends. Per the germline V gene, CDR1 is WSHSY and CDR2 is SAAADI. This CDR3 spans 15 amino acids. The CDR3 DNA sequence: TGCGCCAGCAGTGAGTCAGGGTTCTACAATCAGCCCCAGCATTTT. Its protein is CASSESGFYNQPQHF.

This clonotype showed up many times. The rearrangement uses TRBV7-8 and TRBJ2-3; 11 nucleotides align to TRBD2. Trimming removed 0 bases from V and 2 bases from J; junction bases left unmatched: 4. The CDR3 has 17 residues. CDR1 and CDR2 from the germline V gene are SGHVS and FQNEAQ. In nucleotides, the CDR3 is TGTGCCAGCAGCTTAGCGGTGACTAGCGGGGACACAGATACGCAGTATTTT. Protein product: CASSLAVTSGDTDTQYF.